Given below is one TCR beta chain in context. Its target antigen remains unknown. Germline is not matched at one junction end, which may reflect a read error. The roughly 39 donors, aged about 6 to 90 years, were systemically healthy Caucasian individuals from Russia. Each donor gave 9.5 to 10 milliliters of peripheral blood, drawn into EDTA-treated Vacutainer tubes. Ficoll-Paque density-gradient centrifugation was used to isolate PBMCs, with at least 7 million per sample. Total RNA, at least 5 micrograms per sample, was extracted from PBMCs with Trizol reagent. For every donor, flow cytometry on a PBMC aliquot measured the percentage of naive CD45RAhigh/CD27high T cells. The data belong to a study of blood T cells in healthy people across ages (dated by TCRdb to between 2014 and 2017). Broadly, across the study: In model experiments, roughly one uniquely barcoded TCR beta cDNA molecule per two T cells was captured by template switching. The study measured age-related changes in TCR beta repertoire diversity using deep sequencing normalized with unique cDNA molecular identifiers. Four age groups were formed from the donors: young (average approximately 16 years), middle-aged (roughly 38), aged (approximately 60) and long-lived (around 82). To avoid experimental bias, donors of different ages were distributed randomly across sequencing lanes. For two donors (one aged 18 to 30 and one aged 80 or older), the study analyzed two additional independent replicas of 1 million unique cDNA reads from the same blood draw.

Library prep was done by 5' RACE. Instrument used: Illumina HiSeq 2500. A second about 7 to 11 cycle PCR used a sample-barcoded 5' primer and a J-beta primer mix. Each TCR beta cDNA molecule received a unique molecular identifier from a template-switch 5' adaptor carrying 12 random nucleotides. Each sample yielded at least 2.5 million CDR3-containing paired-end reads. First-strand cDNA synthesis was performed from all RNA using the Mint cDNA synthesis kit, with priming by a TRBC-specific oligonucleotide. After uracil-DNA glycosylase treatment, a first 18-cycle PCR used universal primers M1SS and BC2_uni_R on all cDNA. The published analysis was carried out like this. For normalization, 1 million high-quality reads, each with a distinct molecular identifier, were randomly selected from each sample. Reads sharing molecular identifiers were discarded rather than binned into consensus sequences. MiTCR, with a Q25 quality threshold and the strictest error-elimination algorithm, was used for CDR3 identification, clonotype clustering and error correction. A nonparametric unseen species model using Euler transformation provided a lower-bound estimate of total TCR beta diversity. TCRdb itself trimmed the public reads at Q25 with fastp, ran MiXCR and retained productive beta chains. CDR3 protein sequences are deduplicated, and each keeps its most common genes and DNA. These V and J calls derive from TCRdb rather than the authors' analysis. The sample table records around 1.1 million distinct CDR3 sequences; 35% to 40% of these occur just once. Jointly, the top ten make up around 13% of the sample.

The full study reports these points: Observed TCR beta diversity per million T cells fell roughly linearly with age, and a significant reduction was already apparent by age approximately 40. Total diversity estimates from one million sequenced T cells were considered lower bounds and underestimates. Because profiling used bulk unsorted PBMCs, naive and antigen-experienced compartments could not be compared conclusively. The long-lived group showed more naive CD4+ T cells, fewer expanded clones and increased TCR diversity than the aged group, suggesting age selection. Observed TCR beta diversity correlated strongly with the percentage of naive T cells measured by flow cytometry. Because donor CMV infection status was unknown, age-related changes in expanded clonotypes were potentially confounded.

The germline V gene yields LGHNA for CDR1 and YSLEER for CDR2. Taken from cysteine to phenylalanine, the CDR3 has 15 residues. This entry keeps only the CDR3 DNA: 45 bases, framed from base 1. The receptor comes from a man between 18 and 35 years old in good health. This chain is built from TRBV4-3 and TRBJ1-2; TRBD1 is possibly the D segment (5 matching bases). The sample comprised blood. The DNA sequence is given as TGCGCCAGCAGCCAAGATCAGGGATTTAACTACGGCTACACCTTC. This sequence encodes CASSQDQGFNYGYTF.